The clone carrying this T cell receptor (beta chain) appeared a single time. Its antigen remains unknown. The V gene lost 1 base and the J gene lost 3 bases, with 7 bases spanning the gap. The CDR3 loop spans 14 amino acids. CDR1 is SEHNR and CDR2 is FQNEAQ in the germline V gene (reference sequence). Some clones are missing from TCRdb's copy, which holds only in-frame ones; the method was immunoSEQ multiplex PCR. This table holds around 3,200 clones, over 70% found once. These data originate in a study of immune evolution from preneoplasia to lung adenocarcinoma. Findings and caveats of the study: Normal lung had the highest top T cell clone frequencies.

V and J are TRBV7-9 and TRBJ2-4, with a tentative D call TRBD2 (6 bases). The sequencing input was FFPE adjacent normal lung tissue. The TCR sequence derives from an older donor with lung adenocarcinoma. For the CDR3, the DNA is TGTGCCAGCAGCTTAGGGGGAGGCAAAAACATTCAGTACTTC. This sequence encodes CASSLGGGKNIQYF.